A single sample gave rise to the 17 T cell receptor beta chains below, sequenced in a study of T cell responses to AZD1222 COVID-19 vaccine. Method: immunoSEQ multiplex PCR; TCRdb's copy keeps in-frame clones and lacks some. In the table there are roughly 170,000 clones, roughly 93% of which are singletons. Sequenced material: peripheral blood, taken on day 0 of AZD1222 vaccination. These receptors originate from an adult in good health.

This clone has just one count. The V gene is TRBV6-5, the J gene TRBJ1-2; D perhaps matches TRBD1 (5 bases). Germline values: CDR1 MNHEY, CDR2 SVGAGI. The V gene lost 8 bases and the J gene lost 3 bases, with 16 bases spanning the gap. The CDR3 is 14 amino acids. This CDR3 reads CASASTASYYGYTF. In nucleotides, the CDR3 is TGTGCCAGCGCATCGACAGCCTCCTACTATGGCTACACCTTC.

J is TRBJ2-2 and V is TRBV7-3; 7 bases align to TRBD2. V lost 2 bases to trimming and J lost 4 bases; unmatched junction nucleotides: 4. This CDR3 comprises 15 residues. CDR1 and CDR2 from the germline V gene are SGHTA and FQGTGA. This chain's CDR3 is CASSLSSGGTGELFF. In DNA form, the CDR3 reads TGTGCCAGCAGCTTATCATCGGGGGGCACCGGGGAGCTGTTTTTT.

V gene TRBV6-2 or TRBV6-3 combines with J gene TRBJ2-5; D is tentatively TRBD1 or TRBD2 (5 bases each). The V gene's germline CDR1 is MNHEY and CDR2 SVGEGT. The CDR3 loop spans 18 amino acids. The ends were cut back, 6 bases at V and 5 bases at J, with 28 bases in the middle. CDR3 coding DNA: TGTGCCAGCAGCCCTACCCCCCGGAGGACACGAAACCGGGAGACCCAGTACTTC. It codes for CASSPTPRRTRNRETQYF.

The genes are TRBV5-1 and TRBJ2-1, with 9 positions matching TRBD2. There are 17 residues in the CDR3. V lost 3 bases to trimming and J lost 3 bases; unmatched junction nucleotides: 10. The germline gives CDR1 SGHRS, CDR2 YFSETQ. CDR3 residues: CASSWSRSGGIYNEQFF. The CDR3 DNA reads TGCGCCAGCAGCTGGTCGAGAAGCGGGGGGATCTACAATGAGCAGTTCTTC. The full variable domain, in which reference TRBV5-1 and TRBJ2-1 provide the parts outside the CDR3, is KAGVTQTPRYLIKTRGQQVTLSCSPISGHRSVSWYQQTPGQGLQFLFEYFSETQRNKGNFPGRFSGRQFSNSRSEMNVSTLELGDSALYLCASSWSRSGGIYNEQFFGPGTRLTVL.

This clone was observed a handful of times. The rearrangement uses TRBV29-1 and TRBJ2-5, with D possibly matching TRBD2 (6 bases). The germline gives CDR1 SQVTM, CDR2 ANQGSEA. The CDR3 extends over 12 amino acids. The CDR3 DNA reads as TGCACCTGGGGGGAGGATGGGGAGACCCAGTACTTC. Translation gives CTWGEDGETQYF.

The chain couples TRBV6-4 to TRBJ2-1; D perhaps matches TRBD2 (6 bases). The V gene lost 7 bases and the J gene lost 14 bases, with 24 bases spanning the gap. Germline V lookup: CDR1 MRHNA, CDR2 SNTAGT. The CDR3 contains 14 residues. The CDR3 DNA is TGTGCCAGCATTGGGACTCCCTCGGTCTCGAGGGAGTTCTTC. This gives the protein CASIGTPSVSREFF.

V and J are TRBV21-1 and TRBJ1-5; the table calls TRBD1, which could not be checked here. TRBV21-1 is noted as a pseudogene. This CDR3 has 17 residues. The CDR3 here is CASSKGVRGRLVQPQHF. CDR3 bases: TGTGCCAGCAGCAAAGGGGTCAGGGGCCGGCTAGTTCAGCCCCAGCATTTT.

On this clone itself: Other DNA sequences in this specimen translate into the identical CDR3. This chain joins TRBV11-2 and TRBJ1-2; tentative D call: TRBD1 (5 bases). The CDR3 runs 13 residues. Germline CDR1 reads SGHAT; CDR2 reads FQNNGV. V was pared by 5 bases and J by 1 base, with 8 bases between. CDR3 region: CASSQDSNYGYTF. The CDR3 bases are TGTGCCAGCAGCCAAGACAGTAACTATGGCTACACCTTC.

The chain links TRBV10-1 to TRBJ1-2; D is unclear. The germline CDR1 and CDR2 sequences are WNHNN and SYGVQD (reference sequence). Trimming removed 0 bases at V and 0 bases at J, with 17 bases between. This CDR3 is 18 amino acids long. The CDR3 DNA sequence: TGCGCCAGCAGTGAGTCGAAAGGGCAGGCTTTAGCTAACTATGGCTACACCTTC. Encoded protein: CASSESKGQALANYGYTF.

The rearrangement links TRBV7-6 to TRBJ2-1, with a tentative D call TRBD2 (6 bases). The CDR3 has 16 amino acids. The germline V gene has CDR1 SGHVS and CDR2 FNYEAQ. Trimming pared 6 bases from V and 8 bases from J, leaving 23 bases between. CDR3 coding DNA: TGTGCCAGCAGTCGTGTAGTTGTGGGGGGAAGGGATGAGCAGTTCTTC. Its protein is CASSRVVVGGRDEQFF.

This clone was counted a few times. The CDR3 DNA sequence: TGCGCCAGCCCAAGGCGTACGGGACTTCGAAATCAGCCCCAGCATTTT. Translation: CASPRRTGLRNQPQHF. The genes are TRBV5-1 and TRBJ1-5, with D perhaps matching TRBD1 (5 bases). The CDR3 spans 16 residues. CDR1 is SGHRS, CDR2 YFSETQ, per germline. The ends were cut back, 7 bases at V and 4 bases at J, with 21 bases in the middle.

V gene TRBV5-4 combines with J gene TRBJ2-3, with 15 bases lining up with TRBD2. The CDR3 spans 19 residues. The J segment lost 0 bases and the V segment lost 2 bases, leaving 7 bases of the junction unmatched. Germline V CDR1 and CDR2: SGHNT, YYREEE (reference sequence). Here the CDR3 reads CASSFEGLAGGFSTDTQYF. CDR3 bases: TGTGCCAGCAGCTTTGAGGGACTAGCGGGGGGTTTTAGCACAGATACGCAGTATTTT.

The chain couples TRBV10-2 to TRBJ1-1; the D gene is possibly TRBD1 (6 bases). The CDR3 runs to 12 residues. Trimming pared 6 bases from V and 5 bases from J, leaving 10 bases between. In germline, CDR1 is WSHSY, CDR2 SAAADI. The CDR3 sequence is CASSGGHTEAFF. The CDR3 region has the DNA TGCGCCAGCAGCGGGGGGCATACTGAAGCTTTCTTT.

CDR3 residues: CASSPYRDSPDQPQHF. The CDR3 DNA reads TGTGCCAGCTCACCATACAGGGATTCGCCGGATCAGCCCCAGCATTTT. V is TRBV18 and J is TRBJ1-5, with D perhaps TRBD1 (6 bases). CDR1 and CDR2 (germline): KGHSH, LQKENI. This CDR3 has 16 residues. V lost 2 bases and J lost 5, with 16 bases in between.

CDR3 nucleotides: TGTGCCAGCAGTGTCGGGACTAGAGAAGGCACAGATACGCAGTATTTT. It specifies CASSVGTREGTDTQYF. The V gene is TRBV27, the J gene TRBJ2-3; 8 nucleotides line up with TRBD2. Germline lookup yields CDR1 MNHEY and CDR2 SMNVEV (reference sequence). The CDR3 has 16 residues. V lost 5 bases and J lost 1; bases outside the gene matches: 8.

The chain has TRBV5-5 and TRBJ1-2; the match to TRBD1 covers 8 bases. CDR3 length equals 14 residues. Trimming cost V 4 bases and J 0 bases; bases outside gene matches: 2. Germline CDR1 is SGHKS and CDR2 is YYEKEE (reference sequence). CDR3 sequence: CASSPDRANYGYTF. As DNA, the CDR3 is TGTGCCAGCAGCCCGGACAGGGCTAACTATGGCTACACCTTC. The variable domain in full, with the rest retrieved from reference TRBV5-5 and TRBJ1-2, is DAGVTQSPTHLIKTRGQQVTLRCSPISGHKSVSWYQQVLGQGPQFIFQYYEKEERGRGNFPDRFSARQFPNYSSELNVNALLLGDSALYLCASSPDRANYGYTFGSGTRLTVV.

This clone was observed a single time. The rearrangement uses TRBV5-8 and TRBJ2-1, with 10 bases fitting TRBD1. Trimming cost V 2 bases and J 4 bases; bases outside gene matches: 3. The length of the CDR3 is 15 residues. Germline CDR1 reads SGHTS; CDR2 reads YDEGEE. The CDR3 region is CASSFDRGQYNEQFF. The CDR3 DNA sequence: TGTGCCAGCAGCTTCGACAGGGGGCAGTACAATGAGCAGTTCTTC. Combining the CDR3 with reference TRBV5-8 and TRBJ2-1 gives the whole variable domain EAGVTQSPTHLIKTRGQQATLRCSPISGHTSVYWYQQALGLGLQFLLWYDEGEERNRGNFPPRFSGRQFPNYSSELNVNALELEDSALYLCASSFDRGQYNEQFFGPGTRLTVL.